This T cell receptor (beta chain) appears in the sequencing data of a study of blood T cells in healthy people across ages. General observations from the study: Naive T cell percentage and TCR beta diversity correlated strongly.

In the case of this clonotype: Its specificity is unknown.

The CDR3 totals 13 residues. Germline CDR1 SGHDT, CDR2 YYEEEE. Deletions cut 2 bases from V and 1 base from J, with 7 bases between. Next came a second PCR, run for about 6 to 12 cycles, which used a sample-barcoded 5' primer along with a J-beta primer mix. MiXCR, run by TCRdb on the 5' RACE reads, gives a single entry per CDR3 protein. The profile covers about 500,000 distinct CDR3 sequences, with 20% to 30% appearing a single time and around 10% taken by the ten largest. Separately, the same data were catalogued under a study of T cells of mothers and their children.

The receptor comes from a boy aged 5-17 years in good health. The rearrangement joins TRBV5-6 to TRBJ2-7; no definite D call. The sample was blood. The CDR3 here is CASSFLSSYEQYF. The CDR3 nucleotides read TGTGCCAGCAGCTTTTTAAGTTCCTACGAGCAGTACTTC. The entire variable domain, with the rest obtained from reference TRBV5-6 and TRBJ2-7, is as follows: DAGVTQSPTHLIKTRGQQVTLRCSPKSGHDTVSWYQQALGQGPQFIFQYYEEEERQRGNFPDRFSGHQFPNYSSELNVNALLLGDSALYLCASSFLSSYEQYFGPGTRLTVT.